The clone carrying this T cell receptor (beta chain) has a handful of counts. The CDR3 is 16 amino acids. Germline V CDR1 and CDR2: KGHSH, LQKENI. The V and J ends lost 1 base and 4 bases respectively, with 14 bases between them. These data belong to a study of OX40 agonist ivuxolimab in advanced cancers. Background on the study: Patients receiving dose escalation had hepatocellular carcinoma, melanoma, renal cell or head and neck cancer.

Clones were read by immunoSEQ multiplex PCR, and TCRdb kept only the in-frame ones, dropping some. The repertoire holds roughly 48,000 clones, with around 79% as singletons. The material was CD4+ or CD8+ T cells sorted from blood, obtained in a trial of the OX40 agonist ivuxolimab. The receptor's source is an adult with an advanced solid tumor such as melanoma, head and neck, liver or kidney cancer. The J gene is TRBJ1-3, the V gene TRBV18, with D hard to call. The CDR3 loop reads CASSPLPVTKGNTIYF. In DNA, the CDR3 is TGTGCCAGCTCACCACTTCCGGTAACGAAAGGAAACACCATATATTTT.